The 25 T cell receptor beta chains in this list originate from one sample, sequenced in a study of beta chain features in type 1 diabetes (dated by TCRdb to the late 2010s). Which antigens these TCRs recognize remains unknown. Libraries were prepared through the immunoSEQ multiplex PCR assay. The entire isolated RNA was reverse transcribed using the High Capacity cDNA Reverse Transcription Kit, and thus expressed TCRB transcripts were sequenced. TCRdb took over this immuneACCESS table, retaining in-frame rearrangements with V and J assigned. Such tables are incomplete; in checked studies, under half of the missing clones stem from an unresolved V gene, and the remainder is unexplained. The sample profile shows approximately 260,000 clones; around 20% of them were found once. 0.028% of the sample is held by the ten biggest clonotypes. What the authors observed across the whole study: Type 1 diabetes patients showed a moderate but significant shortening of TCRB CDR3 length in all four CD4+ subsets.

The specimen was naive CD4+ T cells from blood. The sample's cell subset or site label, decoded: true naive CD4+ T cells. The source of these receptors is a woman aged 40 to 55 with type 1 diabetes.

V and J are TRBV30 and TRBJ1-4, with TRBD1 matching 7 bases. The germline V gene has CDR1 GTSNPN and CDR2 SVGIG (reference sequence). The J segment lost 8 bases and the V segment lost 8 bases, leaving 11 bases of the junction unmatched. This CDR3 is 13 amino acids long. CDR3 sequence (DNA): TGTGCCGGCCGGGACAGAGGATGGGAAAAACTGTTTTTT. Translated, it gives CAGRDRGWEKLFF. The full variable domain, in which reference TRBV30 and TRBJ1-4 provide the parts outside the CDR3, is SQTIHQWPATLVQPVGSPLSLECTVEGTSNPNLYWYRQAAGRGLQLLFYSVGIGQISSEVPQNLSASRPQDRQFILSSKKLLLSDSGFYLCAGRDRGWEKLFFGSGTQLSVL.

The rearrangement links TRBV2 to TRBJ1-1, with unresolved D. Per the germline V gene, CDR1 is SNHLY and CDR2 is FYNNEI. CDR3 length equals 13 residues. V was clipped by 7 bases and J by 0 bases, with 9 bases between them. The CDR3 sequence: CASIFGLNTEAFF. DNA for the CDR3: TGTGCCAGCATTTTTGGGCTGAACACTGAAGCTTTCTTT.

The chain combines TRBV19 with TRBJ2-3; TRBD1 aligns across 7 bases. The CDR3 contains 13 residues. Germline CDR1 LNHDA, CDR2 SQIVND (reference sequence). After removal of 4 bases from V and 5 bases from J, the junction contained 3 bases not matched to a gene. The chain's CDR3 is CASSRQGEDTQYF. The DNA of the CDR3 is TGTGCCAGTAGTAGGCAGGGGGAAGATACGCAGTATTTT.

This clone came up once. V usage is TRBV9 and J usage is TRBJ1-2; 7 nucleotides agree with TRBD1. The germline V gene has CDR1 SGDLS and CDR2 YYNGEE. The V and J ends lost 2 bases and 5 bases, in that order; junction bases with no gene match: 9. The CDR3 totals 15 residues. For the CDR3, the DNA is TGTGCCAGCAGCGTCCTCCCGGGACAGCATTATGGCTACACCTTC. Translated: CASSVLPGQHYGYTF.

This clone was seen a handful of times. CDR3: CASSLGGGETQYF. The CDR3 DNA follows: TGCGCCAGCAGCTTGGGAGGGGGCGAGACCCAGTACTTC. The V and J genes are TRBV5-1 and TRBJ2-5, with 7 bases that match TRBD1. Trimming removed 0 bases from V and 5 bases from J; junction bases left unmatched: 1. The length of the CDR3 is 13 residues. Germline values: CDR1 SGHRS, CDR2 YFSETQ.

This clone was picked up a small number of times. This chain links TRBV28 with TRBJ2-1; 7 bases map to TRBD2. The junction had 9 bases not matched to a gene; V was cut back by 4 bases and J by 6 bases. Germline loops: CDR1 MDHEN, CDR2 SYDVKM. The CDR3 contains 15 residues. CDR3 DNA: TGTGCCAGCAGTTCCGGCGGGAGTGCCTCCAATGAGCAGTTCTTC. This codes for CASSSGGSASNEQFF.

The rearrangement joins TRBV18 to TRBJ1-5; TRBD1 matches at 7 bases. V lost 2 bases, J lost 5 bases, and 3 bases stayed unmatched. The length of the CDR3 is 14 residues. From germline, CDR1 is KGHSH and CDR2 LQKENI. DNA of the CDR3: TGTGCCAGCTCACCAGTCCAGGGGGATCAGCCCCAGCATTTT. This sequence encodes CASSPVQGDQPQHF.

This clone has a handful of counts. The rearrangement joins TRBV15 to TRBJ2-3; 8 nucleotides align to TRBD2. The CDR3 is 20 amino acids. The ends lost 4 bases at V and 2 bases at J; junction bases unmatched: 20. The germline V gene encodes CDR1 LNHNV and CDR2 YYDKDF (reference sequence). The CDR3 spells CATSTGLLRTSRRLTDTQYF. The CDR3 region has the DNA TGTGCCACCAGCACAGGGCTTCTGCGGACTAGCCGTCGACTCACAGATACGCAGTATTTT.

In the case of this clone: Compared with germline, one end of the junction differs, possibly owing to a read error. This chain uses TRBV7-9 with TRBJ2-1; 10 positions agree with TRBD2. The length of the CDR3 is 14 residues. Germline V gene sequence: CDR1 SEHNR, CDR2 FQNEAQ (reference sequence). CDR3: CASSLAGEPNEQFF. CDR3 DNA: TGTGCCAGCAGCCTAGCGGGAGAACCAAATGAGCAGTTCTTC.

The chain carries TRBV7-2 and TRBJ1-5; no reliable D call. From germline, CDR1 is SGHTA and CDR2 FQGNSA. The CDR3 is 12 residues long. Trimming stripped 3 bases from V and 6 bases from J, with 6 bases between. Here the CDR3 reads CASSFGFQPQHF. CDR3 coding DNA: TGTGCCAGCAGCTTCGGTTTTCAGCCCCAGCATTTT. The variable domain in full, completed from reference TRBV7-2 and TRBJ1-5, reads GAGVSQSPSNKVTEKGKDVELRCDPISGHTALYWYRQSLGQGLEFLIYFQGNSAPDKSGLPSDRFSAERTGGSVSTLTIQRTQQEDSAVYLCASSFGFQPQHFGDGTRLSIL.

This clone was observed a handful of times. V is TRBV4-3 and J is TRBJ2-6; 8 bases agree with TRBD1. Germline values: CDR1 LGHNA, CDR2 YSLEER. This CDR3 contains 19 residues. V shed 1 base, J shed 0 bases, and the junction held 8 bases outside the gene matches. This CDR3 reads CASSQVAYRGSSGANVLTF. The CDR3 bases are TGCGCCAGCAGCCAAGTCGCTTACAGGGGGAGCTCTGGGGCCAACGTCCTGACTTTC.

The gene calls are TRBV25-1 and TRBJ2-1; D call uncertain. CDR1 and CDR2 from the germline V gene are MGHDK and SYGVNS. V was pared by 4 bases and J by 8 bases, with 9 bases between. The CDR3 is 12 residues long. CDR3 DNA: TGTGCCAGCAGTGCCTCAGCGCATGAGCAGTTCTTC. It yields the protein CASSASAHEQFF.

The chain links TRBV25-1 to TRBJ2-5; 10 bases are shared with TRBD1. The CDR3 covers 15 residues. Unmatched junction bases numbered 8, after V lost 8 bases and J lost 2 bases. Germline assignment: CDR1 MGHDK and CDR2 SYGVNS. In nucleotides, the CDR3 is TGTGCCAGCGCACAGGACAGGGGGGTACAAGAGACCCAGTACTTC. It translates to CASAQDRGVQETQYF.

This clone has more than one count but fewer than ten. The CDR3 spells CASSSQGGEQFF. The CDR3 DNA sequence: TGCGCCAGCAGCTCCCAGGGGGGTGAGCAGTTCTTC. This chain connects TRBV5-1 to TRBJ2-1; TRBD1 might be the D (7 bases). The V end was cut by 3 bases, the J end by 9 bases, with 10 bases between. The germline CDR1 and CDR2 sequences are SGHRS and YFSETQ. The CDR3 runs to 12 residues.

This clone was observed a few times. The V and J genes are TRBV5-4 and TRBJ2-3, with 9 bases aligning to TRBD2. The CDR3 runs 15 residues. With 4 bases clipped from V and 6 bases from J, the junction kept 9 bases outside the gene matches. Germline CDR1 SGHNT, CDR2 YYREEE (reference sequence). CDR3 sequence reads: CASSAGTSPRDTQYF. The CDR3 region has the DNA TGTGCCAGCAGCGCTGGGACTAGCCCGCGGGATACGCAGTATTTT.

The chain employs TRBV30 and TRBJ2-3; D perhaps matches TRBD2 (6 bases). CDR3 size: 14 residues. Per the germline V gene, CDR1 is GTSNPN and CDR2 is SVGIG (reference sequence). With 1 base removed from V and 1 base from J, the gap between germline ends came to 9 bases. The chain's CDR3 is CAWSGREGTDTQYF. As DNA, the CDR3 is TGTGCCTGGAGTGGGAGGGAGGGCACAGATACGCAGTATTTT.

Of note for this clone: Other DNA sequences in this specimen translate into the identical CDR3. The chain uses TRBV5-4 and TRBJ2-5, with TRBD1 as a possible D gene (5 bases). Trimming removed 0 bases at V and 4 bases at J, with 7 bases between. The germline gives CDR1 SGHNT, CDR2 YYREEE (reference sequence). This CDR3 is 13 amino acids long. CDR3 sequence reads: CASSLGQGETQYF. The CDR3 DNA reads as TGTGCCAGCAGCTTGGGTCAGGGAGAGACCCAGTACTTC.

The CDR3 spells CASSVGGTQETQYF. DNA for the CDR3: TGTGCCAGCAGCGTAGGAGGGACTCAGGAGACCCAGTACTTC. This chain connects TRBV9 to TRBJ2-5; perhaps TRBD2 as D (6 bases). Germline CDR1 is SGDLS and CDR2 is YYNGEE. V dropped 0 bases and J dropped 5 bases, with 11 bases sitting between them. This CDR3 region has 14 residues.

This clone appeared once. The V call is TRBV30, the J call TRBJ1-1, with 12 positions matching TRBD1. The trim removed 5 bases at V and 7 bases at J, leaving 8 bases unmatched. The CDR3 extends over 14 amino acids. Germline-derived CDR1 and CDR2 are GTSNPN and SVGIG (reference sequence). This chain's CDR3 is CAWQRGDRGREAFF. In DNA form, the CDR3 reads TGTGCCTGGCAGCGTGGGGACAGGGGGCGTGAAGCTTTCTTT.

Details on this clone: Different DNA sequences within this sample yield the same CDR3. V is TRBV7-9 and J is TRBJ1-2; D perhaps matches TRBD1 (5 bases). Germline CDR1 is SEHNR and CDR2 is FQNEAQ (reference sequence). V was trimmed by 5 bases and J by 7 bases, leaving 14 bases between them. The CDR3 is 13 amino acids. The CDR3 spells CASSPQGIGGYTF. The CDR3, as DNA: TGTGCCAGCAGCCCCCAGGGTATTGGTGGCTACACCTTC.

The CDR3, as DNA: TGTGCCAGCAGCTCCAGGTCAGATACGCAGTATTTT. The encoded protein is CASSSRSDTQYF. The V and J genes are TRBV5-6 and TRBJ2-3; D gene uncertain. The V end lost 3 bases, the J end lost 4 bases, and 6 bases lay between the germline ends. From germline, CDR1 is SGHDT and CDR2 YYEEEE. CDR3 length equals 12 residues.

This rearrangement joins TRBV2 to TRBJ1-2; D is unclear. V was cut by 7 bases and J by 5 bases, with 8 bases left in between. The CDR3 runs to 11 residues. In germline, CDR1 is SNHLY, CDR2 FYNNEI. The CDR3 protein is CASTPLYGYTF. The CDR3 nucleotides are TGTGCCAGCACCCCCCTATATGGCTACACCTTC.

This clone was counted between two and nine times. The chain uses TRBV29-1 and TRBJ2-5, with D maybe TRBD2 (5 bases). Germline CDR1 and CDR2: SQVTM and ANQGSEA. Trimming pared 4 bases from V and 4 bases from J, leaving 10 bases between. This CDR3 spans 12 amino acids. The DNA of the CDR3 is TGCAGCGTTGGGACTGAGGGAGAGACCCAGTACTTC. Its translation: CSVGTEGETQYF. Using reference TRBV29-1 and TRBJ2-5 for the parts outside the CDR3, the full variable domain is SAVISQKPSRDICQRGTSLTIQCQVDSQVTMMFWYRQQPGQSLTLIATANQGSEATYESGFVIDKFPISRPNLTFSTLTVSNMSPEDSSIYLCSVGTEGETQYFGPGTRLLVL.

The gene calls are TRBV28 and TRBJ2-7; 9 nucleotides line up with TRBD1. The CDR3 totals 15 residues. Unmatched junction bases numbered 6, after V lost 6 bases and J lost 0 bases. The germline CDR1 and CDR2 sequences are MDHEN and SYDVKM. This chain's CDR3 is CASSLTGGFSYEQYF. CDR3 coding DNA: TGTGCCAGCAGCCTGACAGGGGGTTTCTCCTACGAGCAGTACTTC.

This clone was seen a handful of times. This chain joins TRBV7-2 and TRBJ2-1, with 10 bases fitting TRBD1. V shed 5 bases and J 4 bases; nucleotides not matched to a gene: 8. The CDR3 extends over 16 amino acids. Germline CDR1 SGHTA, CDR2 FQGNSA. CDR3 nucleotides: TGTGCCAGCAGCCCAGTCGGGACAGGGGTGTACAATGAGCAGTTCTTC. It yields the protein CASSPVGTGVYNEQFF. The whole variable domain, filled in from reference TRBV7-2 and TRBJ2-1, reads GAGVSQSPSNKVTEKGKDVELRCDPISGHTALYWYRQSLGQGLEFLIYFQGNSAPDKSGLPSDRFSAERTGGSVSTLTIQRTQQEDSAVYLCASSPVGTGVYNEQFFGPGTRLTVL.